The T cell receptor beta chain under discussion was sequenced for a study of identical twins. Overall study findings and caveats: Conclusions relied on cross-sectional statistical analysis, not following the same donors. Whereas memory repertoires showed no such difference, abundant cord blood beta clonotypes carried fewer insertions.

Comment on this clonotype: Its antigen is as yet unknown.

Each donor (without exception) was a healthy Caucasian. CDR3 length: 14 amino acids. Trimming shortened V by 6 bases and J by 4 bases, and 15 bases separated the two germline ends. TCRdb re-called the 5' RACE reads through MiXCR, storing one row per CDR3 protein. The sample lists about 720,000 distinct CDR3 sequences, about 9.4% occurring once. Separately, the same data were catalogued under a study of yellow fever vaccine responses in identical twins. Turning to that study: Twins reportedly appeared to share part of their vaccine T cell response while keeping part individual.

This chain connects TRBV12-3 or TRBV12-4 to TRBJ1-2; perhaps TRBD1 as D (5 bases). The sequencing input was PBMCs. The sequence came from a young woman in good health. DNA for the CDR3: TGTGCCAGCAGAAAAAGAGGGGACGGCTATGGCTACACCTTC. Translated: CASRKRGDGYGYTF.